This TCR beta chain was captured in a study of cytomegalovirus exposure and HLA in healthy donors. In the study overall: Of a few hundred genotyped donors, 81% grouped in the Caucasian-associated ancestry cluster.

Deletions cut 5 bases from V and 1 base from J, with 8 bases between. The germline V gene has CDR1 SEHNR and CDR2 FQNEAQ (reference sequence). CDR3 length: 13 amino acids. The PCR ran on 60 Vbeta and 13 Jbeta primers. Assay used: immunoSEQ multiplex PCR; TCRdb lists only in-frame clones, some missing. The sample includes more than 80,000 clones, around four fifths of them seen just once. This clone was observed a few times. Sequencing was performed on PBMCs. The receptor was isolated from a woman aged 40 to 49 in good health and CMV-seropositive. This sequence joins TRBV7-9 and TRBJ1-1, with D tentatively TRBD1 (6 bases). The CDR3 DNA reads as TGTGCCAGCAGCCGGGACAAGAACACTGAAGCTTTCTTT. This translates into CASSRDKNTEAFF.